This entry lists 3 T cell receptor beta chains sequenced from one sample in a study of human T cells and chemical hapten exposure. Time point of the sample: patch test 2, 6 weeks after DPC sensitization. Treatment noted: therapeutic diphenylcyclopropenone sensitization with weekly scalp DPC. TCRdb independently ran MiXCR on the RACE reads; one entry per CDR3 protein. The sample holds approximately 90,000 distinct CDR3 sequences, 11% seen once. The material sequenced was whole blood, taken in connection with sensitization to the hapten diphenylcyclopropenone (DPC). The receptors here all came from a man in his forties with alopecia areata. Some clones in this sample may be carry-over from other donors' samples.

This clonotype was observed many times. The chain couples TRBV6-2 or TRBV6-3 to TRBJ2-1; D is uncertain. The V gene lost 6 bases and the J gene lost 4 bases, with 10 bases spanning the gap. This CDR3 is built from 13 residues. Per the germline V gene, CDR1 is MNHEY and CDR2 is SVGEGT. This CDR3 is CASRDGLYNEQFF. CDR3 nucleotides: TGTGCCAGCAGAGACGGGTTATACAATGAGCAGTTCTTC.

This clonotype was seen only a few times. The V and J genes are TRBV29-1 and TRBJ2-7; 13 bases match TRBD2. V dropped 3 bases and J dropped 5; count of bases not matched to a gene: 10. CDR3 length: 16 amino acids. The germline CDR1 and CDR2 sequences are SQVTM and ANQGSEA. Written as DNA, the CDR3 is TGCAGCGTTGACGAGTCGAGACTAGCGGGAGGAAACGAGCAGTACGTC. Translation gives CSVDESRLAGGNEQYV.

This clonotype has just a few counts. The CDR3 nucleotides read TGTGCCAGCAGCTTAGGCGGGAGGCCGTGGGAGCAGTACTTC. Its translation: CASSLGGRPWEQYF. The rearrangement joins TRBV11-2 to TRBJ2-7, with 8 bases identical to TRBD2. Germline V gives CDR1 SGHAT, CDR2 FQNNGV. V shed 1 base and J 7 bases; nucleotides not matched to a gene: 6. The CDR3 extends over 14 amino acids.